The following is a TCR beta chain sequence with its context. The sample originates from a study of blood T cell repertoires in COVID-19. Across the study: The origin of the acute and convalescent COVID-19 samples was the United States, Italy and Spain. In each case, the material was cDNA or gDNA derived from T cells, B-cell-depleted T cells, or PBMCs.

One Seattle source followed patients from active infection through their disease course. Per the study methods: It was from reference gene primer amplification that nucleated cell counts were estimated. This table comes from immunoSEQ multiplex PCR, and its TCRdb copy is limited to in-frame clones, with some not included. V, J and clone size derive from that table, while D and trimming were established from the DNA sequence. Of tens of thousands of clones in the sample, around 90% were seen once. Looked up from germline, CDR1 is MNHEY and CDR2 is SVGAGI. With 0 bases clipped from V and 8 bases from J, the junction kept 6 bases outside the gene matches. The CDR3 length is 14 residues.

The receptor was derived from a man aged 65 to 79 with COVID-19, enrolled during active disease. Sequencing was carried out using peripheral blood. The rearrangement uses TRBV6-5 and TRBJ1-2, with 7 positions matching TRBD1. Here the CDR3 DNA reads TGTGCCAGCAGTTACTCGAATCAGGGGGGCGGCTACACCTTC. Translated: CASSYSNQGGGYTF.